This T cell receptor (beta chain) emerged from a study of T cell responses to AZD1222 COVID-19 vaccine. Using immunoSEQ multiplex PCR, the repertoire was profiled, and TCRdb retains in-frame clones only, with some absent. The data contain approximately 150,000 clones, roughly 92% of them singletons. CDR1 is SGHAT and CDR2 is FQDESV in the germline V gene (reference sequence). The CDR3 length is 13 residues. V lost 3 bases and J lost 5, with 11 bases in between. Points from the study as a whole: Donors in the cohort were predominantly white British and more often female, and clonal diversity was possibly underestimated. Baseline seropositives among AZD1222 recipients totaled only six or seven. Spike-specific TCR breadth and depth rose after two AZD1222 doses. Among vaccine-associated CD4 TCRs, coverage spanned spike, with dominance at 160-218 and 743-854.

Note on this clone: Its matching antigen is unknown.

The V call is TRBV11-1, the J call TRBJ2-7; D is undetermined. The receptor was isolated from an adult in good health. Sequencing was performed on peripheral blood, taken on day 0 of AZD1222 vaccination. CDR3 bases: TGTGCCAGCAGCTTTGGGCTAGAGGACGAGCAGTACTTC. Encoded protein: CASSFGLEDEQYF.